This TCR beta chain was sequenced for a study of Graves' ophthalmopathy and Graves' hyperthyroidism. The germline CDR1 and CDR2 sequences are SQVTM and ANQGSEA. Trimming took 7 bases from V and 5 from J; bases not matched to a gene: 13. The CDR3 loop spans 14 amino acids. Among the exclusions were patients with other autoimmune diseases, uncontrolled infections, pregnancy or lactation. Beta-chain TCR CDR3 regions were amplified from RNA transcripts. Second-round multiplex PCR came after first-round RT-PCR with HTBI primers. TCRdb reanalysed the multiplex PCR reads using MiXCR and keeps one entry per CDR3 protein. The table has around 590,000 distinct CDR3 sequences, less than 40% seen once.

J is TRBJ1-2 and V is TRBV29-1; 7 bases agree with TRBD1. The receptor's source is an adult man with Graves' hyperthyroidism. The specimen sequenced was peripheral blood or thyroid tissue (not recorded which). Here the CDR3 reads CSGETGQVRYGYTF. The CDR3 DNA sequence: TGCAGCGGCGAAACTGGACAGGTCCGGTATGGCTACACCTTC.